This entry is about one TCR beta chain. No cognate antigen has been identified for it. The sample holds no much larger clone one base away, and base qualities are not on file. The 40 or so donors, aged about 6 to 95 years, were systemically healthy Caucasian individuals from Russia. Each donor gave approximately 9.3 milliliters of peripheral blood, collected into EDTA-treated Vacutainer tubes. Ficoll-Paque density-gradient centrifugation was used to isolate PBMCs, with at least 6.5 million per sample. Trizol reagent was used to extract total RNA from PBMCs, with at least 5 micrograms per sample. Naive CD45RAhigh/CD27high T cell percentages were measured by flow cytometry on a PBMC aliquot from every donor. The library was obtained by 5' RACE. The instrument given in TCRdb is Illumina HiSeq 2500. A second PCR of 7 to 11 cycles was run with a J-beta primer mix and a sample-barcoded 5' primer. Each TCR beta cDNA molecule received a unique molecular identifier from a template-switch 5' adaptor carrying 12 random nucleotides. Each sample yielded at least 3 million CDR3-containing paired-end reads. The Mint cDNA synthesis kit, primed by a TRBC-specific oligonucleotide, was used to synthesize first-strand cDNA from all RNA. After uracil-DNA glycosylase treatment, a first 18-cycle PCR used universal primers M1SS and BC2_uni_R on all cDNA. In the paper's pipeline: For normalization, 1 million high-quality reads were randomly selected from each sample, with every read carrying a distinct molecular identifier. Instead of being binned into consensus sequences, reads with shared molecular identifiers were discarded. CDR3 identification, clonotype clustering and error correction used MiTCR with a Q25 quality threshold and the strictest error-elimination algorithm. A nonparametric unseen species model using Euler transformation provided a lower-bound estimate of total TCR beta diversity. TCRdb reran the public reads through fastp at Q25 and MiXCR, keeping productive beta chains. Rows are combined by CDR3 protein, so each entry shows the most common genes and DNA. In this record, the V and J calls reflect TCRdb's handling and not the investigators' own analysis. This sample has 1.5 million to 2 million distinct CDR3 sequences in its table, and about 31% of those were observed once. Around 11% of the sample is in the top ten clones.

These data belong to a study of blood T cells in healthy people across ages (dated by TCRdb to 2014 to 2015). As for the study more broadly: In model experiments, template switching captured roughly one uniquely barcoded TCR beta cDNA molecule for every two T cells. The study measured age-related changes in TCR beta repertoire diversity using deep sequencing normalized with unique cDNA molecular identifiers. The donors were divided into four age groups: young (average around 17 years), middle-aged (roughly 42), aged (under 70) and long-lived (about 90). To avoid experimental bias, donors of different ages were distributed randomly across sequencing lanes. Using the same blood draw, the study looked at two additional independent replicas of 1 million unique cDNA reads for two donors, one aged 18 to 30 and the other aged 80 or older.

What the research found in general, with its limitations: Because the CMV infection status of the donors was unknown, age-related changes in expanded clonotypes may potentially have been confounded. Observed TCR beta diversity per million T cells fell roughly linearly with age, and a significant reduction was already apparent by age around 40. Compared with the aged group, the long-lived group had more naive CD4+ T cells, fewer expanded clones and increased TCR diversity, a pattern suggesting age selection. Estimates of total diversity based on one million sequenced T cells were considered lower bounds and underestimates. Bulk unsorted PBMC profiling prevented conclusive comparison of naive and antigen-experienced compartments. A strong correlation was found between observed TCR beta diversity and the percentage of naive T cells measured by flow cytometry.

The germline V gene (reference sequence) provides CDR1 DFQATT and CDR2 SNEGSKA. Spanning cysteine to phenylalanine, the CDR3 consists of 13 amino acids. Only the CDR3 DNA stays, 39 bases, in frame from base 1. V sheds 1 base and J sheds 2 bases, leaving 6 bases between their ends. The chain is encoded by TRBV20-1 joined to TRBJ1-3, with the identity of the D gene unclear. The clonotype comes from a woman in her twenties or thirties in good health. Material for sequencing was blood. The CDR3 sequence is CSARGLAGNTIYF. DNA sequence: TGCAGTGCTAGAGGTTTAGCTGGAAACACCATATATTTT.